This T cell receptor beta chain was recorded in a study of blood T cell repertoires in COVID-19. Study details: Sites in the United States, Italy and Spain provided acute and convalescent COVID-19 samples. Sources were T cells, B-cell-depleted T cells, or PBMCs; the material itself was cDNA or gDNA.

Original handling: Amplified reference gene primers provided the basis for estimating nucleated cell counts. Using immunoSEQ multiplex PCR, the repertoire was profiled, and TCRdb retains in-frame clones only, with some absent. That table furnishes V, J and clone size, whereas the DNA furnished D and trimming. The sample includes under 85,000 clones, more than 80% of them seen just once. Germline CDR1 is SGHVS and CDR2 is FQNEAQ. Trimming stripped 4 bases from V and 1 base from J, with 11 bases between. This CDR3 region has 15 residues. This chain joins TRBV7-8 and TRBJ2-4; no firm D call. Sequenced material: peripheral blood. The receptor's source is an elderly man with acute or convalescent COVID-19. CDR3 protein: CASSSPRGAKNIQYF. DNA for the CDR3: TGTGCCAGCAGCTCTCCGCGCGGTGCCAAAAACATTCAGTACTTC.